This TCR beta chain was sequenced in a study of T-cell memory formation after mild COVID-19. One entry per CDR3 protein results from TCRdb running MiXCR on the 5' RACE reads. The sample has about 400,000 distinct CDR3 sequences; 16% are singletons. This CDR3 comprises 16 residues. Germline CDR1 LGHDT, CDR2 YNNKEL (reference sequence). Trimming pared 0 bases from V and 1 base from J, leaving 12 bases between. The V and J genes are TRBV3-1 and TRBJ1-1; D uncertain. This TCR derives from a man aged 18 to 29 who had mild COVID-19 (a few samples of this study predate the infection). Cell type and time point are not known. The sequenced sample consisted of PBMCs or a T cell subset sorted from them (not recorded which). CDR3 sequence reads: CASSQDYGLSNTEAFF. Here the CDR3 DNA reads TGTGCCAGCAGCCAAGATTATGGGCTTTCGAACACTGAAGCTTTCTTT. Based on the CDR3 plus reference TRBV3-1 and TRBJ1-1, the full variable domain is DTAVSQTPKYLVTQMGNDKSIKCEQNLGHDTMYWYKQDSKKFLKIMFSYNNKELIINETVPNRFSPKSPDKAHLNLHINSLELGDSAVYFCASSQDYGLSNTEAFFGQGTRLTVV.